A single T cell receptor (beta chain) is shown here with its context. Its antigen is undetermined. The data originate from a study of Ad26.COV2.S vaccination and SARS-CoV-2 variants. About the study: COV1001, an Ad26.COV2.S trial, supplied this vaccine-arm donor.

Assay: immunoSEQ multiplex PCR; the TCRdb copy retains only in-frame clones and omits some. The sample has around 450,000 clones, approximately 89% seen once. Study findings and constraints: Placebo recipients and vaccine recipients were similar in non-spike TCR breadth. Substantial post-vaccination breadth of spike-specific CD8+ and CD4+ T cell responses was reported.

V lost 2 bases to trimming and J lost 10 bases, with 15 bases between them. This CDR3 spans 13 amino acids. Germline CDR1 reads GTSNPN; CDR2 reads SVGIG (reference sequence). This sample's treatment: around 19 received Ad26.COV2.S at low or high dose, single or two shots; five or six received placebo; per-sample allocation not given. Specimens were obtained on day 63 following the first vaccine or placebo injection. An 18-55-year-old adult in Boston served as donor. This sequence joins TRBV30 and TRBJ2-1; no clear D. Sequencing was performed on peripheral blood, taken in a trial of Ad26.COV2.S vaccine versus placebo. The sequence was obtained from a person between 18 and 65 years old who received the Ad26.COV2.S COVID-19 vaccine or a placebo. CDR3 protein: CAWSRGLRREQFF. The DNA of the CDR3 is TGTGCCTGGAGTCGAGGCCTACGGCGGGAGCAGTTCTTC.